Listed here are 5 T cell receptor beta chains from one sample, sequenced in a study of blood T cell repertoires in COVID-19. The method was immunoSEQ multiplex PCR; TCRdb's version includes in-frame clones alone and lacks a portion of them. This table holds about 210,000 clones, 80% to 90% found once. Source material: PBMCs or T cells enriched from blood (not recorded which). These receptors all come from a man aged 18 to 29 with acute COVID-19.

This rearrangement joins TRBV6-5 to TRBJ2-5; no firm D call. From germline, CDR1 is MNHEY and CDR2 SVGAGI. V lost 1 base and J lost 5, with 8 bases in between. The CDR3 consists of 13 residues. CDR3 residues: CASSYYRLETQYF. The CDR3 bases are TGTGCCAGCAGTTACTATCGGTTGGAGACCCAGTACTTC.

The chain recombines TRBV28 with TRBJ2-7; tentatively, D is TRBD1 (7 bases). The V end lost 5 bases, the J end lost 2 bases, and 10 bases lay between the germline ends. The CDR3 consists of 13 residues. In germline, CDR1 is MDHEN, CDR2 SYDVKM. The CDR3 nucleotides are TGTGCCAGCAGTGCGGGACAGACCTACGAGCAGTACTTC. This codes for CASSAGQTYEQYF.

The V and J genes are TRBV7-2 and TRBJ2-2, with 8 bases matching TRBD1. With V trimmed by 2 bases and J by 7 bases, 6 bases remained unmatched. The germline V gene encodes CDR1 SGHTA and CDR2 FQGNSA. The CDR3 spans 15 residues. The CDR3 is CASSLLTGGYGELFF. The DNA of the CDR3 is TGTGCCAGCAGCTTATTAACAGGGGGGTACGGGGAGCTGTTTTTT.

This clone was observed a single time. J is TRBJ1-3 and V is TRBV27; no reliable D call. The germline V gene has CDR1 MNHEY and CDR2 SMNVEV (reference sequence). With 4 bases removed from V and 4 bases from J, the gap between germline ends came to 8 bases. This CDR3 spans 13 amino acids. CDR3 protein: CASSSTGGNTIYF. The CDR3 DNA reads TGTGCCAGCAGTTCGACGGGAGGAAACACCATATATTTT.

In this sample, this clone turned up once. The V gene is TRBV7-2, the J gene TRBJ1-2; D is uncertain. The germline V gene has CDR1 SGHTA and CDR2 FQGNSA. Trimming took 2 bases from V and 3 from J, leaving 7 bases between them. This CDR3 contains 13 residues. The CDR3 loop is CASSLKRDYGYTF. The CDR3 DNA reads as TGTGCCAGCAGCTTAAAGAGGGACTATGGCTACACCTTC.